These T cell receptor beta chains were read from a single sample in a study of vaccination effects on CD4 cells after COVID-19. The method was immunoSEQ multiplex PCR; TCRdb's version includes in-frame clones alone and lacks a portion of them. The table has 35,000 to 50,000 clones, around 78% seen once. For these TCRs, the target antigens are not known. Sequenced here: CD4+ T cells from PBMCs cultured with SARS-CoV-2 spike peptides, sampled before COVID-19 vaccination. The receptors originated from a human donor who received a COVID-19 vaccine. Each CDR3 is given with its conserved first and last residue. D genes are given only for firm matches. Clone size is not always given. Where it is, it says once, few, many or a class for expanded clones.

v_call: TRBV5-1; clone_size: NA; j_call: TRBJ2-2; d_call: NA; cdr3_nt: TGCGCCAGCAGTCTGAACACCGGGGAGCTGTTTTTT; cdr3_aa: CASSLNTGELFF
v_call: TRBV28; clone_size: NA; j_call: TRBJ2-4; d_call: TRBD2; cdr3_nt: TGTGCCAGCAGTTCCTTCACTAGCGGGGGGGCCGGCATTCAGTACTTC; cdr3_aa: CASSSFTSGGAGIQYF
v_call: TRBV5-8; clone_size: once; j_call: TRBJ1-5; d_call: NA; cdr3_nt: TGTGCCAGCAGCTTCAGGGAGAATCAGCCCCAGCATTTT; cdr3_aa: CASSFRENQPQHF
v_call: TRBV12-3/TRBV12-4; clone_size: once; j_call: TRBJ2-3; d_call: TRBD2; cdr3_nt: TGTGCCAGCAGTTTACTTGGGGGGGGTGCGCAGTATTTT; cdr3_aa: CASSLLGGGAQYF
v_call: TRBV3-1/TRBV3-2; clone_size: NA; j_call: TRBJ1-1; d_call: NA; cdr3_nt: TGTGCCAGCAGCCAAGACGGGGGGAACACTGAAGCTTTCTTT; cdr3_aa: CASSQDGGNTEAFF
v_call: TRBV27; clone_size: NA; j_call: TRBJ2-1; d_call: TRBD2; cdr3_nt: TGTGCCAGCAGTTTGAACGGGGGGGCCAATAATGAGCAGTTCTTC; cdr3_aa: CASSLNGGANNEQFF
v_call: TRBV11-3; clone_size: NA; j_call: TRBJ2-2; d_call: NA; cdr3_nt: TGTGCCAGCAGCTTAGGGTCGCGTCTAGCGAACACCGGGGAGCTGTTTTTT; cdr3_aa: CASSLGSRLANTGELFF
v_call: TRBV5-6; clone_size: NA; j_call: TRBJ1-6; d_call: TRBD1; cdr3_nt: TGTGCCAGCAGGTCGCGTCGACAGGGATTAAATTCACCCCTCCACTTT; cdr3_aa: CASRSRRQGLNSPLHF
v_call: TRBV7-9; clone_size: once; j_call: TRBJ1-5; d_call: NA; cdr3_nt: TGTGCCAGCAGCTTATCAGAAAATCAGCCCCAGCATTTT; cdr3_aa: CASSLSENQPQHF
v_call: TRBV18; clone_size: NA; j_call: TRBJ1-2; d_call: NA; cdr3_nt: TGTGCCAGCTCATTTTCCGGGACGGACTATGGCTACACCTTC; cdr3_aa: CASSFSGTDYGYTF
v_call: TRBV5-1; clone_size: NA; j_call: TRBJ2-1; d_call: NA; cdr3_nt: TGCGCCAGCAGCCCTGACCCGACCCCCTCCTACAATGAGCAGTTCTTC; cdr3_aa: CASSPDPTPSYNEQFF
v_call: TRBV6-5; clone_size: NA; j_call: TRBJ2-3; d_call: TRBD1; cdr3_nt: TGTGCCAGCGGAGAATCCGGGACAGGGCAAGATACGCAGTATTTT; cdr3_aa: CASGESGTGQDTQYF
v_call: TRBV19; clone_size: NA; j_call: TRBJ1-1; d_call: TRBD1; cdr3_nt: TGTGCCAGCACCGGGACAGGGTTTGTTGGCACTGAAGCTTTCTTT; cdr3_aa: CASTGTGFVGTEAFF
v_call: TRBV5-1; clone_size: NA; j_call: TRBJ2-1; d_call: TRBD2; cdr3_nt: TGCGCCAGCAGCTTGGGAGGCCTAGCGGGGCGACACAATGAGCAGTTCTTC; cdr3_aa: CASSLGGLAGRHNEQFF
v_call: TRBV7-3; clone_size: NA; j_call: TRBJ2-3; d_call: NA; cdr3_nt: TGTGCCAGCAGCTTAAGGGGGGGCTTCACAGATACGCAGTATTTT; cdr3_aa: CASSLRGGFTDTQYF
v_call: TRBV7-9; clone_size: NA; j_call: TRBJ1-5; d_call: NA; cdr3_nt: TGTGCCAGCAGCCAGGGGCAGATCAATCAGCCCCAGCATTTT; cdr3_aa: CASSQGQINQPQHF
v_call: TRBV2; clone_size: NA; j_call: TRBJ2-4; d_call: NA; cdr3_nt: TGTGCCAGCAGTGAAACCACGGCGAGCGGTCGAAACATTCAGTACTTC; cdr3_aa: CASSETTASGRNIQYF
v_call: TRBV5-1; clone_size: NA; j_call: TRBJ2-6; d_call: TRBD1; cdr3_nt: TGCGCCAGCAGCTTGGCTTCGGGACAGGGGTACTCTGGGGCCAACGTCCTGACTTTC; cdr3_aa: CASSLASGQGYSGANVLTF
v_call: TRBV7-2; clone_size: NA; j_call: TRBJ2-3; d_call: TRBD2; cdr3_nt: TGTGCCAGCAGCCCAAACCTAGCGGCGATGACAGATACGCAGTATTTT; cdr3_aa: CASSPNLAAMTDTQYF
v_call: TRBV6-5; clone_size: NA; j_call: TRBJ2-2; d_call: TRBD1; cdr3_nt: TGTGCCAGCACAAACAGGGGTATACCCGGGGAGCTGTTTTTT; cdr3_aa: CASTNRGIPGELFF
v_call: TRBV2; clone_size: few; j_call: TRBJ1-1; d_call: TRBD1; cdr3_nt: TGTGCCAGCAGCTGGGACAGGGGGGCTTTCTTT; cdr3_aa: CASSWDRGAFF
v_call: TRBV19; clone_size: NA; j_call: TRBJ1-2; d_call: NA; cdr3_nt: TGTGCCAGTAGCCCGACAGGTTCACTAGGTGGCTACACCTTC; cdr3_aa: CASSPTGSLGGYTF
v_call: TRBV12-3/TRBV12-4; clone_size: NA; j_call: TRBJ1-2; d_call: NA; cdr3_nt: TGTGCCAGCAGCTACCGCGCCATCTATGGCTACACCTTC; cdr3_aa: CASSYRAIYGYTF
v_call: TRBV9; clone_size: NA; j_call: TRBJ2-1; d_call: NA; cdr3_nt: TGTGCCAGCAGCGTAGTGGGCGGCGCTGAGCAGTTCTTC; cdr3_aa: CASSVVGGAEQFF
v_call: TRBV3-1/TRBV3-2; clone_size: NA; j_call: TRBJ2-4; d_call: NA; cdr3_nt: TGTGCCAGCAGCCAAGGGGTAGGATCGGGAAACATTCAGTACTTC; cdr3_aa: CASSQGVGSGNIQYF
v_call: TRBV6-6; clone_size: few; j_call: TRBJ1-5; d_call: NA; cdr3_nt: TGTGCCAGCAGTCCCCCGGTGGGCAGCAATCAGCCCCAGCATTTT; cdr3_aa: CASSPPVGSNQPQHF
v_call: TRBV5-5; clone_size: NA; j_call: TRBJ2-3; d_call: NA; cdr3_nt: TGTGCCAGCAGCCAACAGCCCTCCCCTAGCACAGATACGCAGTATTTT; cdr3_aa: CASSQQPSPSTDTQYF
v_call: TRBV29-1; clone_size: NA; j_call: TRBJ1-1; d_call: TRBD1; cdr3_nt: TGCAGCGACCGGACAGGATACACTGAAGCTTTCTTT; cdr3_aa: CSDRTGYTEAFF
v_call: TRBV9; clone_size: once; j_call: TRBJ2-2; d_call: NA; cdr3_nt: TGTGCCAGCAGCGTAGTGGACGGGGAGCTGTTTTTT; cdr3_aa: CASSVVDGELFF
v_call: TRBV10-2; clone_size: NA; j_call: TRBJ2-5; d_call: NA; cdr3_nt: TGCGCCAGCAGGGAAAACCGTCAAGAGACCCAGTACTTC; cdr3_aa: CASRENRQETQYF
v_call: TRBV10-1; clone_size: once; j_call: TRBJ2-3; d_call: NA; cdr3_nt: TGCGCCAGCAGTGAGCTTACAGATACGCAGTATTTT; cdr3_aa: CASSELTDTQYF
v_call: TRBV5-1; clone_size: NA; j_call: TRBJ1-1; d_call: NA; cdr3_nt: TGCGCCAGCAGCTTGTGGCAGAACACTGAAGCTTTCTTT; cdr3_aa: CASSLWQNTEAFF
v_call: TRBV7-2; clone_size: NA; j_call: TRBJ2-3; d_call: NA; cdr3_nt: TGTGCCAGCAGCTTAGATCCGTCTGGTCAAGCGCAGTATTTT; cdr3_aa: CASSLDPSGQAQYF
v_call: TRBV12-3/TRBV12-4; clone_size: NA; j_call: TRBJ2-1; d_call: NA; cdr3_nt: TGTGCCAGCAGCCGTGGACGGGGGAATGAGCAGTTCTTC; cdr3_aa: CASSRGRGNEQFF
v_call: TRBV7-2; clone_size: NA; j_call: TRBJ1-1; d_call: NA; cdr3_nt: TGTGCCAGCAGCTTAGATATTACTAGGGCGGGGGCTTTCTTT; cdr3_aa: CASSLDITRAGAFF
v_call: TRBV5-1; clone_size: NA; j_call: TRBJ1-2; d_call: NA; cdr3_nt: TGCGCCAGCAGCTTGGCCTCTGTTAGGGAAGGTTATGGCTACACCTTC; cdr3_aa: CASSLASVREGYGYTF
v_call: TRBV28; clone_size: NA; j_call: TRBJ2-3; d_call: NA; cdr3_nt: TGTGCCAGCAGTACTCCCGCGCGGAGAGATACGCAGTATTTT; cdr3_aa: CASSTPARRDTQYF
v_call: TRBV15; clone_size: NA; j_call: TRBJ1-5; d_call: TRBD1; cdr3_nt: TGTGCCACCAGCAGAGATAGGGACAGGGTTGATCAGCCCCAGCATTTT; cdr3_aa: CATSRDRDRVDQPQHF
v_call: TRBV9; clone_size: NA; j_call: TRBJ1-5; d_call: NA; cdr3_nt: TGTGCCAGCAGCGTTGACCCCGGGACTGGAGGGAATGGCAATCAGCCCCAGCATTTT; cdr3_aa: CASSVDPGTGGNGNQPQHF
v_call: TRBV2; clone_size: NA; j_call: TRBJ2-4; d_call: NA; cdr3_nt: TGTGCCATTGGGGGGAGCGGCACAGCCAAAAACATTCAGTACTTC; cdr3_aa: CAIGGSGTAKNIQYF